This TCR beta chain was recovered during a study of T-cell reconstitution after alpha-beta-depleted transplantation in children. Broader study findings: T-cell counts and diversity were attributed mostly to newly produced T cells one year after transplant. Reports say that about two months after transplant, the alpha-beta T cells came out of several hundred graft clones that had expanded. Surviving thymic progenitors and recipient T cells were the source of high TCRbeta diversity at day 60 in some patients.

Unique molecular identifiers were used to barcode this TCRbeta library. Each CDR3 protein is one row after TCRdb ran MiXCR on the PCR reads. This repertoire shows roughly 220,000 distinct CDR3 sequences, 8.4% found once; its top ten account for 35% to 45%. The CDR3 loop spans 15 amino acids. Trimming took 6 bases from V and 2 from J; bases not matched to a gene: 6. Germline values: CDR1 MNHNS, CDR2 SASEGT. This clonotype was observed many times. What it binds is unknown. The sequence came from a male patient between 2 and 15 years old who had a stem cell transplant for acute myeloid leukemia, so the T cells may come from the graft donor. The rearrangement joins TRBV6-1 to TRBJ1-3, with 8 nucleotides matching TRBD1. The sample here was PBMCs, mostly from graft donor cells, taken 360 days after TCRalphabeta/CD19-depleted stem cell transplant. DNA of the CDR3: TGTGCCAGCAGCCCAGGGGGCGAAGCTGGAAACACCATATATTTT. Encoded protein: CASSPGGEAGNTIYF.